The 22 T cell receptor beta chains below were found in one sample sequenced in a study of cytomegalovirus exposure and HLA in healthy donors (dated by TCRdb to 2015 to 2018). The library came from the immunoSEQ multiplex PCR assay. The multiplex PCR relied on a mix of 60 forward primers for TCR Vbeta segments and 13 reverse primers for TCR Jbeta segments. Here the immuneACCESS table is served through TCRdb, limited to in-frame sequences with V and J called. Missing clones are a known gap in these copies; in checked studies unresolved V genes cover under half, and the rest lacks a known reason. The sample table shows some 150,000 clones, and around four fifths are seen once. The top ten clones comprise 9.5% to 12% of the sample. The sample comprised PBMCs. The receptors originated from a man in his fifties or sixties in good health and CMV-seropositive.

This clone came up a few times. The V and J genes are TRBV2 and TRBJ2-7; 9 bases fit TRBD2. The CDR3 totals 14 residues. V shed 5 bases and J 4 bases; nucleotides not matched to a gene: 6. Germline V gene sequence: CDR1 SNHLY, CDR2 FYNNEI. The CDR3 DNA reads TGTGCCAGCAGTCCCGGGACTAGCTTTTACGAGCAGTACTTC. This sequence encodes CASSPGTSFYEQYF. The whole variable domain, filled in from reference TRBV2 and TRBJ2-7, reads EPEVTQTPSHQVTQMGQEVILRCVPISNHLYFYWYRQILGQKVEFLVSFYNNEISEKSEIFDDQFSVERPDGSNFTLKIRSTKLEDSAMYFCASSPGTSFYEQYFGPGTRLTVT.

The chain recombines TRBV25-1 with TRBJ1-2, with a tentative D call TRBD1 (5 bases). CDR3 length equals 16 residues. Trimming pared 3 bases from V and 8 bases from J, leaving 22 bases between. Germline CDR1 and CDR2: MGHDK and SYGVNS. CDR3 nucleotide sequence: TGTGCCAGCAGTGATTACGGGGGTAGGGGATTCGGAGGCTACACCTTC. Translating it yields CASSDYGGRGFGGYTF.

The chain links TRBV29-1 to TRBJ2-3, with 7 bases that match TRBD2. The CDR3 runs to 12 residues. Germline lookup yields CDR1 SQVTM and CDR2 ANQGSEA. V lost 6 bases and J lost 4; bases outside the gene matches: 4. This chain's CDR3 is CSVASGADTQYF. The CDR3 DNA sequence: TGCAGCGTGGCTAGCGGTGCAGATACGCAGTATTTT.

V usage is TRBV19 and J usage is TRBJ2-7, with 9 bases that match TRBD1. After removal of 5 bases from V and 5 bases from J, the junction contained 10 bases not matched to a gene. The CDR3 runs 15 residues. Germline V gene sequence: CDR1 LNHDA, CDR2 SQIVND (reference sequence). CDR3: CASSPRGTGNHEQYF. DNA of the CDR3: TGTGCCAGTAGTCCACGAGGGACAGGGAACCACGAGCAGTACTTC.

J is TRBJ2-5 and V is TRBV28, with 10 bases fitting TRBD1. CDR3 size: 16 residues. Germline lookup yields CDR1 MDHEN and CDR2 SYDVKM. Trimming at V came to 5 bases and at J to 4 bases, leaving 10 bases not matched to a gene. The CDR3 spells CASSLRDRGIGETQYF. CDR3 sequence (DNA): TGTGCCAGCAGTCTCCGGGACAGGGGCATCGGAGAGACCCAGTACTTC.

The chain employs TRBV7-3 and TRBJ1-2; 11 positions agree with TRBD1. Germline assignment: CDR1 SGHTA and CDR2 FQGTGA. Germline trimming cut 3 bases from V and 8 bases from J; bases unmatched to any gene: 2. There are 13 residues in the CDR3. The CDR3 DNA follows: TGTGCCAGCAGCTTGGGGACAGGGGGAGGCTACACCTTC. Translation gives CASSLGTGGGYTF.

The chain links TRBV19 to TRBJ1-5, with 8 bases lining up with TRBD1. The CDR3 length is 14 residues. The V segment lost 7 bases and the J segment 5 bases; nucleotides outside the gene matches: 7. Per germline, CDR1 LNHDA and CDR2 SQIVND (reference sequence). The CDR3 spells CASTKTGADQPQHF. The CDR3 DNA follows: TGTGCCAGTACTAAGACAGGGGCGGATCAGCCCCAGCATTTT.

The CDR3 is CASSESEMETGGTGELFF. The CDR3 DNA follows: TGTGCCAGCAGTGAATCCGAAATGGAGACAGGTGGCACCGGGGAGCTGTTTTTT. V gene TRBV2 combines with J gene TRBJ2-2; D is perhaps TRBD1 (6 bases). The CDR3 runs to 18 residues. The V end lost 2 bases, the J end lost 4 bases, and 20 bases lay between the germline ends. Germline values: CDR1 SNHLY, CDR2 FYNNEI.

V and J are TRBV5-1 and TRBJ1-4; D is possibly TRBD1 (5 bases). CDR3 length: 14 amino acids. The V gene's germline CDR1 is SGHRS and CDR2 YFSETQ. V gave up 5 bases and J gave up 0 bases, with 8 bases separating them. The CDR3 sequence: CASRPQATNEKLFF. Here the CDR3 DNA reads TGCGCCAGCAGACCACAGGCAACTAATGAAAAACTGTTTTTT.

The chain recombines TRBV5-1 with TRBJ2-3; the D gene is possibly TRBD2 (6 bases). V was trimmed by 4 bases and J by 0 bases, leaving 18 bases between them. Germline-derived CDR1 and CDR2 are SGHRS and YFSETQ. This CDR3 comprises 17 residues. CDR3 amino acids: CASSLRGDPTSTDTQYF. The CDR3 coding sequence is TGCGCCAGCAGCCTACGCGGGGACCCAACTAGCACAGATACGCAGTATTTT.

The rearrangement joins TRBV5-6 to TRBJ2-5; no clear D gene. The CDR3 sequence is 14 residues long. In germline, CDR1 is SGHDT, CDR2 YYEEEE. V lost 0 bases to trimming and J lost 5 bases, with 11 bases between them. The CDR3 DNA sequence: TGTGCCAGCAGCTTGGGTTCAGGATACGAGACCCAGTACTTC. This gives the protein CASSLGSGYETQYF.

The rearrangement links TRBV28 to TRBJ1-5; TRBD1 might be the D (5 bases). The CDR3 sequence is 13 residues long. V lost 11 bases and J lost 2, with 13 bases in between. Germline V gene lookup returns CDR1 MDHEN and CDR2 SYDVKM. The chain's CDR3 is CAGGGGRNQPQHF. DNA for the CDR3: TGTGCCGGGGGAGGCGGTCGCAATCAGCCCCAGCATTTT.

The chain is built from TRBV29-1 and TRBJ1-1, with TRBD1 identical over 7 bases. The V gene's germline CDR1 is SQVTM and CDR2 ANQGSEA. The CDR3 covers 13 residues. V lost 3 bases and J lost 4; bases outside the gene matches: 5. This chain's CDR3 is CSVEEGAGTEAFF. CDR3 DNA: TGCAGCGTTGAGGAGGGGGCCGGCACTGAAGCTTTCTTT. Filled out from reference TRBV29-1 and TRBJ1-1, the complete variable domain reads SAVISQKPSRDICQRGTSLTIQCQVDSQVTMMFWYRQQPGQSLTLIATANQGSEATYESGFVIDKFPISRPNLTFSTLTVSNMSPEDSSIYLCSVEEGAGTEAFFGQGTRLTVV.

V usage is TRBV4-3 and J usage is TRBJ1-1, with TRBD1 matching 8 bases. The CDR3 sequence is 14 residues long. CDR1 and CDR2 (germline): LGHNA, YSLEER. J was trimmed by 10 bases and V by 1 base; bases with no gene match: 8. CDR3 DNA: TGCGCCAGCAGCCAAGGGACAGGGACCGCCCCAGCTTTCTTT. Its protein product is CASSQGTGTAPAFF.

CDR3 DNA: TGTGCCACTCGACCCACAGGGGGCCGCTACGAGCAGTACTTC. Its protein is CATRPTGGRYEQYF. J is TRBJ2-7 and V is TRBV28; 9 bases line up with TRBD1. Per the germline V gene, CDR1 is MDHEN and CDR2 is SYDVKM. J gave up 3 bases and V 10 bases, and 10 bases lay outside the gene matches. The CDR3 is 14 residues long. The full variable domain, with the rest looked up from reference TRBV28 and TRBJ2-7, is DVKVTQSSRYLVKRTGEKVFLECVQDMDHENMFWYRQDPGLGLRLIYFSYDVKMKEKGDIPEGYSVSREKKERFSLILESASTNQTSMYLCATRPTGGRYEQYFGPGTRLTVT.

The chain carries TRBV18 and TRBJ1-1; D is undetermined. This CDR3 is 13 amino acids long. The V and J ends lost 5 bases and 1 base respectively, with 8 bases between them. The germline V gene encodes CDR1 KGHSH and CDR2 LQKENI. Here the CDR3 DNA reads TGTGCCAGCTCATCTATTGGGAACACTGAAGCTTTCTTT. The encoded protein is CASSSIGNTEAFF.

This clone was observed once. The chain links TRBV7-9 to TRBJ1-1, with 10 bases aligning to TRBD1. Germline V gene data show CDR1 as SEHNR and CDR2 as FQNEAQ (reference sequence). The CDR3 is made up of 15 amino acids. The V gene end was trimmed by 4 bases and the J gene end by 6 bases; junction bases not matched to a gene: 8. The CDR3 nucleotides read TGTGCCAGCAGCTCTTCCGGGACAGGGGAATCTGAAGCTTTCTTT. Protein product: CASSSSGTGESEAFF.

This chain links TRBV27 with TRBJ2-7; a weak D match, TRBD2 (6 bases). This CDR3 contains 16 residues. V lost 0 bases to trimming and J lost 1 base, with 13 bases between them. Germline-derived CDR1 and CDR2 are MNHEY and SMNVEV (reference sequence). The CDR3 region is CASSLSGGTVSYEQYF. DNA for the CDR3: TGTGCCAGCAGTTTATCTGGCGGGACTGTTTCCTACGAGCAGTACTTC.

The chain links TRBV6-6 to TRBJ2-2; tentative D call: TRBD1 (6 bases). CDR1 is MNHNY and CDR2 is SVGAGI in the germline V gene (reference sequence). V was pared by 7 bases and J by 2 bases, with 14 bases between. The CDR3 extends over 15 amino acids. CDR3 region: CASTMTGRNTGELFF. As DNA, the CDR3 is TGTGCCAGCACCATGACAGGTCGCAACACCGGGGAGCTGTTTTTT.

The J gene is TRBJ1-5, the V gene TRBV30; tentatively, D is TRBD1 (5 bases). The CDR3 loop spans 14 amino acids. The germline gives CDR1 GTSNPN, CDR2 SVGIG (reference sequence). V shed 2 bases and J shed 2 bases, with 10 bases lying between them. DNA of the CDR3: TGTGCCTGGAGTCCAGGGCTTGGCAATCAGCCCCAGCATTTT. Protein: CAWSPGLGNQPQHF.

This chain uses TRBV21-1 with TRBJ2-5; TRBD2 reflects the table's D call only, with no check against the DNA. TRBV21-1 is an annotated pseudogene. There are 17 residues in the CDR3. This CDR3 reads CASSESSGGAIEKTQYF. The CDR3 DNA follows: TGTGCCAGCAGCGAGTCTAGCGGGGGGGCTATTGAAAAGACCCAGTACTTC.

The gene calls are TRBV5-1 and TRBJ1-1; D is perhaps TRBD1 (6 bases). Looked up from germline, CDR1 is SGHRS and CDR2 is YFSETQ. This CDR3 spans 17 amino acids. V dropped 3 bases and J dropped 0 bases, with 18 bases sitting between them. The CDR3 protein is CASSWKGGATMNTEAFF. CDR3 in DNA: TGCGCCAGCAGCTGGAAGGGGGGGGCTACGATGAACACTGAAGCTTTCTTT.